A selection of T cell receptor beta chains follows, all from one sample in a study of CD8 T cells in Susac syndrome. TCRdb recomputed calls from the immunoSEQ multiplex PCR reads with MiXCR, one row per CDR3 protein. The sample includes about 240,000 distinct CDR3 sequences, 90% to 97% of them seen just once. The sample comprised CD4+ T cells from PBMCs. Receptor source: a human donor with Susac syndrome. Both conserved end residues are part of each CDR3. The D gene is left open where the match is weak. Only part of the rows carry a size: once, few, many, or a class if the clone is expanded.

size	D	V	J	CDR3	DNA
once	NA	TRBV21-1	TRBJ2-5	CASVPTAPQETQYF	TGTGCCAGCGTCCCGACAGCCCCCCAAGAGACCCAGTACTTC
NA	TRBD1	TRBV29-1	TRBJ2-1	CSVGQDRYNEQFF	TGCAGCGTCGGACAGGACAGGTACAATGAGCAGTTCTTC
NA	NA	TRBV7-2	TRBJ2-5	CASSRAKEETQYF	TGTGCCAGCAGCCGGGCCAAGGAGGAGACCCAGTACTTC
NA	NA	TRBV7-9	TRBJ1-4	CASSSTHTTNEKLFF	TGTGCCAGCAGCTCGACACACACAACTAATGAAAAACTGTTTTTT
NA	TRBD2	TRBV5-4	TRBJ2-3	CASSLPLAGGTDTQYF	TGTGCCAGCAGCTTGCCACTAGCGGGAGGTACAGATACGCAGTATTTT
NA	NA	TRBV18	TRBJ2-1	CASSLVDYNEQFF	TGTGCCAGCTCCCTAGTTGACTACAATGAGCAGTTCTTC
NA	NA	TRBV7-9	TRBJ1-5	CASSLAGIGNQPQHF	TGTGCCAGCAGCTTGGCGGGTATAGGCAATCAGCCCCAGCATTTT
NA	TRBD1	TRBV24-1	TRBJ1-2	CATSGQGNYGYTF	TGTGCCACTTCGGGACAGGGGAACTATGGCTACACCTTC
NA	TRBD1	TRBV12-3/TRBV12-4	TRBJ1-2	CASRQGQISAIYGYTF	TGTGCCAGCAGACAGGGACAGATCTCAGCAATCTATGGCTACACCTTC
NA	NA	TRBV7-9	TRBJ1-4	CASSRSGGDGAFF	TGTGCCAGCAGCCGGTCGGGGGGGGATGGCGCGTTTTTT
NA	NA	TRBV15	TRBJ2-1	CATDLASSSNEQFF	TGTGCCACCGATTTGGCTAGCTCGAGCAATGAGCAGTTCTTC
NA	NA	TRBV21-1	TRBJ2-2	CASSNWSGELFF	TGTGCCAGCAGCAACTGGTCTGGGGAGCTGTTTTTT
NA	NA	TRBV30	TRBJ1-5	CAWSVLSMSQPQHF	TGTGCCTGGAGTGTACTTTCGATGAGTCAGCCCCAGCATTTT
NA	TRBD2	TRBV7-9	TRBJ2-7	CASSASGRAYEQYF	TGTGCCAGCAGCGCGAGCGGGAGGGCCTACGAGCAGTACTTC
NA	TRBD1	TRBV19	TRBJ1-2	CASKVRGRDYGYTF	TGTGCCAGTAAAGTTAGGGGGCGCGACTATGGCTACACCTTC
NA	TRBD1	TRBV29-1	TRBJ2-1	CSAGQGREQFF	TGCAGCGCCGGACAGGGGCGGGAGCAGTTCTTC
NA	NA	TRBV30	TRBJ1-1	CAWIWGNTEAFF	TGTGCCTGGATTTGGGGTAACACTGAAGCTTTCTTT
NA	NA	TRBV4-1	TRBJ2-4	CASSHMGGQENIQYF	TGCGCCAGCAGCCACATGGGAGGTCAGGAAAACATTCAGTACTTC
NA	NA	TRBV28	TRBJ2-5	CASSFTGRDQETQYF	TGTGCCAGCAGTTTTACTGGCAGGGACCAAGAGACCCAGTACTTC
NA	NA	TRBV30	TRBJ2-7	CAWSVGSPGAYEQYF	TGTGCCTGGAGTGTAGGCTCACCGGGAGCCTACGAGCAGTACTTC
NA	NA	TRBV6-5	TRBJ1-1	CASRLGAGRTNTEAFF	TGTGCCAGCAGACTCGGGGCGGGACGAACGAACACTGAAGCTTTCTTT
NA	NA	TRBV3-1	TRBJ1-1	CASSQYRGNTEAFF	TGTGCCAGCAGCCAGTACCGGGGGAACACTGAAGCTTTCTTT
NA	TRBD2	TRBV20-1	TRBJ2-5	CSASELAGVAETQYF	TGCAGTGCTAGCGAACTAGCGGGAGTGGCAGAGACCCAGTACTTC
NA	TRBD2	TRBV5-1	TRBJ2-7	CASCREDHYEQYF	TGCGCCAGCTGCCGGGAGGATCACTACGAGCAGTACTTC
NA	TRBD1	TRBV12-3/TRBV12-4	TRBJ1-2	CASSFSGGGYTF	TGTGCCAGCAGTTTTTCAGGGGGTGGCTACACCTTC
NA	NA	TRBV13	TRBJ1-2	CASRRRDGTIYGYTF	TGTGCCAGCAGGCGCCGGGACGGAACGATCTATGGCTACACCTTC
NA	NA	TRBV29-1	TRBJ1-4	CSVEGSGVGNEKLFF	TGCAGCGTTGAAGGCTCGGGGGTCGGTAATGAAAAACTGTTTTTT
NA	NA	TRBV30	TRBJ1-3	CAWSVGSPNTIYF	TGTGCCTGGAGTGTGGGGTCACCAAACACCATATATTTT
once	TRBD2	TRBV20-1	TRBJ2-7	CSASHLGLAGAFVGEQYF	TGCAGTGCTAGTCACCTCGGACTAGCGGGAGCCTTTGTGGGGGAGCAGTACTTC
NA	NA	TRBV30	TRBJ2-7	CAWNPRRGPSTYEQYF	TGTGCCTGGAACCCTCGTAGAGGCCCATCTACCTACGAGCAGTACTTC
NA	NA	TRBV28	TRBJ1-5	CASRGTAGGQPQHF	TGTGCCAGCAGGGGGACGGCCGGCGGTCAGCCCCAGCATTTT
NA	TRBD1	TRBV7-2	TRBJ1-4	CASSKGQGGKKLFF	TGTGCCAGCAGCAAGGGACAGGGAGGCAAAAAACTGTTTTTT
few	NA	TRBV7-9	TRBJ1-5	CASSLDRQPQHF	TGTGCCAGCAGCTTAGATCGTCAGCCCCAGCATTTT
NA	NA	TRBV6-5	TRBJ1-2	CASRQGNRIGYTF	TGTGCCAGCAGGCAGGGAAATCGAATTGGCTACACCTTC
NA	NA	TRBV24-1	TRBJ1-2	CATSGETAGYTF	TGTGCCACCAGTGGTGAGACGGCTGGCTACACCTTC
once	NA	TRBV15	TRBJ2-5	CATSRVQGASQETQYF	TGTGCCACCAGCAGAGTTCAGGGCGCCTCTCAAGAGACCCAGTACTTC
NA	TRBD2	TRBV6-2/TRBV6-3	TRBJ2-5	CASSFERIQREFGETQYF	TGTGCCAGCAGTTTCGAGCGCATCCAGCGGGAGTTCGGAGAGACCCAGTACTTC
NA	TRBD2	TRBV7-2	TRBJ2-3	CASSLWIAGDTQYF	TGTGCCAGCAGCTTATGGATAGCGGGAGATACGCAGTATTTT
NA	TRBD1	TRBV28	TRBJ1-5	CASTNSRDRVVSWNQPQHF	TGTGCCAGCACCAACTCGCGGGACAGGGTCGTGAGTTGGAATCAGCCCCAGCATTTT
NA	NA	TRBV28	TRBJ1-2	CASSSSGANYGYTF	TGTGCCAGCAGTTCTTCAGGAGCTAACTATGGCTACACCTTC
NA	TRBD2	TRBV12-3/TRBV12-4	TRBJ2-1	CASSPGGAGGTEQFF	TGTGCCAGCAGTCCCGGAGGGGCGGGAGGGACTGAGCAGTTCTTC
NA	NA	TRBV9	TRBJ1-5	CASSVSGTSDQPQHF	TGTGCCAGCAGCGTCTCCGGGACGTCGGATCAGCCCCAGCATTTT
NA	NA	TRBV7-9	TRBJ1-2	CASSQTPLRPYGYTF	TGTGCCAGCAGCCAAACCCCACTTCGACCGTATGGCTACACCTTC
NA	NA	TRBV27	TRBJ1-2	CASRGLQGYGYTF	TGTGCCAGCAGGGGACTACAGGGTTATGGCTACACCTTC
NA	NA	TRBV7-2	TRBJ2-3	CASSLGRRYADTQYF	TGTGCCAGCAGCTTAGGACGACGCTACGCAGATACGCAGTATTTT
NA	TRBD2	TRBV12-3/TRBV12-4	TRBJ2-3	CASSSGLAGATDTQYF	TGTGCCAGCAGTTCGGGACTAGCGGGAGCCACAGATACGCAGTATTTT
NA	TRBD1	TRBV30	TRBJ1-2	CAWRIAGGGGYTF	TGTGCCTGGAGAATCGCAGGGGGCGGGGGCTACACCTTC
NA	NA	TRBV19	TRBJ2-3	CASSEALLTDTQYF	TGTGCCAGTAGTGAGGCGCTTCTGACAGATACGCAGTATTTT
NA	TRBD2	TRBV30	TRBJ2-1	CAWSVLAVSYNEQFF	TGTGCCTGGAGTGTTCTAGCGGTCTCCTACAATGAGCAGTTCTTC
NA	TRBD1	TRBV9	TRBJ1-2	CASSETGVSYGYTF	TGTGCCAGCAGCGAGACAGGGGTGAGCTATGGCTACACCTTC
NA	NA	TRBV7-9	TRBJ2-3	CASSLAGPNRSDTQYF	TGTGCCAGCAGCTTAGCGGGTCCTAACCGTTCAGATACGCAGTATTTT
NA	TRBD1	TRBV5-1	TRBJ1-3	CASSAGQGRNTIYF	TGCGCCAGCAGCGCGGGACAGGGGAGGAACACCATATATTTT
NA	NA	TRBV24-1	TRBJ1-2	CATSDGGGRGRGGYTF	TGTGCCACCAGTGATGGGGGGGGCAGAGGCCGCGGTGGCTACACCTTC
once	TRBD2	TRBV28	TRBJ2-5	CASSLTSEQETQYF	TGTGCCAGCAGTTTGACTAGCGAGCAAGAGACCCAGTACTTC